The rows below give T cell receptor beta chains drawn from one sample of a study of cytomegalovirus exposure and HLA in healthy donors. Produced via immunoSEQ multiplex PCR; TCRdb's table is partial and in-frame only. Of 100,000 to 150,000 clones listed, 82% were seen once; the top ten hold over 1%. The material sequenced was PBMCs. The receptors derive from a boy younger than 18 in good health and CMV-seronegative. Both conserved end residues are part of each CDR3. Fields, in order: J gene, V gene, CDR3 protein.

TRBJ2-7,TRBV30,CAGGAGVPYEQYF
TRBJ2-3,TRBV5-1,CASSFGFGTSESDTQYF
TRBJ2-1,TRBV7-9,CASSLVGGRNNEQFF
TRBJ2-5,TRBV4-1,CASSPGLAQQETQYF
TRBJ1-2,TRBV25-1,CASSGLIPQGYGYTF
TRBJ1-2,TRBV6-5,CASSPDRFPLDYTF
TRBJ1-5,TRBV6-5,CASSYKAGLDQPQHF
TRBJ1-2,TRBV7-3,CASSLKGGTPHAGYTF
TRBJ2-1,TRBV11-1,CASSQEPGQGVDEQFF
TRBJ2-4,TRBV5-3,CARTKIEPGLDGKNIQYF
TRBJ2-7,TRBV25-1,CASSGGLAGGSPYEQYF
TRBJ2-2,TRBV19,CAASNQGNTGELFF
TRBJ1-2,TRBV6-5,CASRQATNYGYTF
TRBJ2-7,TRBV4-1,CASSQGAGDSEQYF
TRBJ1-3,TRBV11-2,CASSLGWTGGDGNTIYF
TRBJ2-7,TRBV7-2,CASSSQYEQYF
TRBJ1-5,TRBV30,CAWSAGQTSNQPQHF
TRBJ2-1,TRBV9,CASSVAEYNEQFF
TRBJ1-4,TRBV7-9,CASSLSASGGNEKLFF
TRBJ2-1,TRBV7-8,CASNQGREPYNEQFF
TRBJ2-2,TRBV5-1,CASSLAFGRGAGELFF
TRBJ2-5,TRBV6-6,CASSYSTSGIRETQYF
TRBJ2-5,TRBV28,CASSLPGPDAETQYF
TRBJ2-7,TRBV6-5,CASSFSDRGPQYF
TRBJ2-1,TRBV6-5,CASSLRTSVSNEQFF
TRBJ2-7,TRBV5-1,CASSGIAGDDAYEQYF
TRBJ2-1,TRBV10-1,CASIKPRTSGRDEQFF
TRBJ2-7,TRBV12-5,CASGLERLAGGGVYEQYF
TRBJ1-2,TRBV12-2,CASRPSSPQATYGYTF
TRBJ2-3,TRBV10-2,CASRAGLAGAADTQYF
TRBJ2-3,TRBV29-1,CSAALSPSTDTQYF
TRBJ1-6,TRBV30,CAWSSLGNSPLHF
TRBJ2-1,TRBV11-2,CASSPGTSGRTSYNEQFF
TRBJ2-7,TRBV19,CASSPQGSSGGTYEQYF
TRBJ2-3,TRBV4-1,CASSQVNGRADTQYF
TRBJ2-7,TRBV27,CASKGDRGFYEQYF
TRBJ2-6,TRBV30,CAWLDSSGANVLTF
TRBJ2-5,TRBV27,CASSLLAGAETQYF
TRBJ1-3,TRBV30,CAWSAGGAGNTIYF
TRBJ2-2,TRBV7-9,CASSLGSGMNTGELFF
TRBJ2-2,TRBV12-5,CASGPPTAADTGELFF
TRBJ1-1,TRBV5-1,CASGGGAADTEAFF
TRBJ1-1,TRBV4-1,CASSQDNKNTEAFF
TRBJ1-3,TRBV30,CAWSRGSGNTIYF
TRBJ2-3,TRBV5-4,CASSPPGALQYTDTQYF
TRBJ2-3,TRBV30,CAWRGEREADTQYF
TRBJ2-3,TRBV15,CATALGALRDTQYF
TRBJ2-4,TRBV7-2,CASSLSGRENIQYF
TRBJ2-7,TRBV9,CASSVAPGLSYEQYF